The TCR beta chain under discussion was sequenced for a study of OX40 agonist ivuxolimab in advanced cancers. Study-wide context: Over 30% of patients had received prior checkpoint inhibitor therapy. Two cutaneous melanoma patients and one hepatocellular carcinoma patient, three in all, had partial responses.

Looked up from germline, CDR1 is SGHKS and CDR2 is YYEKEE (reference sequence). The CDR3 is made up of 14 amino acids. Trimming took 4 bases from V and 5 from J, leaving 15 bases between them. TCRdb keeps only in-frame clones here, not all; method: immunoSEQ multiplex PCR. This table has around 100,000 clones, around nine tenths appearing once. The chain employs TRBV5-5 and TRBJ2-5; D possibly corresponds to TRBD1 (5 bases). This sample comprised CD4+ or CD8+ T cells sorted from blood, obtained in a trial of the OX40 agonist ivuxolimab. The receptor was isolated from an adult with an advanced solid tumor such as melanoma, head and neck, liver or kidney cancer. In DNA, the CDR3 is TGTGCCAGCAGCAAACTCCAGGGTCTCGAGACCCAGTACTTC. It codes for CASSKLQGLETQYF.